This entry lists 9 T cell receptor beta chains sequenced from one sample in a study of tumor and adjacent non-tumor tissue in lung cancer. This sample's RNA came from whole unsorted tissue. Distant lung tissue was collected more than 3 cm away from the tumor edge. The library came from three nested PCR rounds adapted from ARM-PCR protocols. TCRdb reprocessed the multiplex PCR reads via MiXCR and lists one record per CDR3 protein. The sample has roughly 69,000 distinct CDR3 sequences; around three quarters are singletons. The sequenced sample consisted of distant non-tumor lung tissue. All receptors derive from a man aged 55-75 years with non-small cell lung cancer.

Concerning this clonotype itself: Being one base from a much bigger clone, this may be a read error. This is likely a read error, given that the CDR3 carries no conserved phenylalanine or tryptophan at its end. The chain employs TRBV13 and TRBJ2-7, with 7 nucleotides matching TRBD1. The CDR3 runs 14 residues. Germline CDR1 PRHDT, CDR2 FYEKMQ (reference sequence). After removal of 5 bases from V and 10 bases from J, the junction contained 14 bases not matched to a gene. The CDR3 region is CASSQGQAQTGQYS. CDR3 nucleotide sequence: TGTGCCAGCAGCCAAGGACAGGCCCAAACGGGACAGTACTCC.

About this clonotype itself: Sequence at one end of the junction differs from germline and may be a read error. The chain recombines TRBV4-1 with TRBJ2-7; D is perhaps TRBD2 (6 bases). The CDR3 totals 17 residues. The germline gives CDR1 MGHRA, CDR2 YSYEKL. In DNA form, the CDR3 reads TGCGCAAGCAGCCAAGACTCTGGCGGGACCCCTTCGCGGGAGCAGTACTTC. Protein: CASSQDSGGTPSREQYF.

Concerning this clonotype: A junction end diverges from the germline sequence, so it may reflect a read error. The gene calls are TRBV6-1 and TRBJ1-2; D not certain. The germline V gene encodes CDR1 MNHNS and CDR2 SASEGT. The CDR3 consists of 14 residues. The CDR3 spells CASSPDPSNYGYTF. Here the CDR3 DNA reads TGTGCCAGCAGCCCGGACCCATCTAACTATGGCTATACCTTC.

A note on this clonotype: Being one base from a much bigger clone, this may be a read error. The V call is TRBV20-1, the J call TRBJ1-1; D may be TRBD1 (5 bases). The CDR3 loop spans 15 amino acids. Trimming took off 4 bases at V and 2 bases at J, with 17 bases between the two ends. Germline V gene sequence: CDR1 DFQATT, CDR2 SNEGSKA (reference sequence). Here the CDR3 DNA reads TGCAGTGCTAAGCGTGTGGACACCATCAACACTGAAGCTTTCTTT. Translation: CSAKRVDTINTEAFF.

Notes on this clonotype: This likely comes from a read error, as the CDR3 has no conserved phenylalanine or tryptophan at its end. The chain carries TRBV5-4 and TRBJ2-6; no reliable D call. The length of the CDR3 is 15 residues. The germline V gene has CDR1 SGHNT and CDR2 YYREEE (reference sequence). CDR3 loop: CASSLPSSGVNVLTS. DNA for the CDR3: TGTGCCAGCAGCTTGCCCAGCTCTGGGGTCAACGTCCTGACTTCC.

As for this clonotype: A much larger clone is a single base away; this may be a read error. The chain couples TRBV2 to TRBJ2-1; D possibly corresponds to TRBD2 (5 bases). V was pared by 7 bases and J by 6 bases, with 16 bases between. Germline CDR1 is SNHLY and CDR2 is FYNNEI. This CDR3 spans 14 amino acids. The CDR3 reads CASISEGASNEQFF. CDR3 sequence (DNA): TGTGCCAGCATTTCAGAGGGCGCCTCCAATGAGCAGTTCTTC.

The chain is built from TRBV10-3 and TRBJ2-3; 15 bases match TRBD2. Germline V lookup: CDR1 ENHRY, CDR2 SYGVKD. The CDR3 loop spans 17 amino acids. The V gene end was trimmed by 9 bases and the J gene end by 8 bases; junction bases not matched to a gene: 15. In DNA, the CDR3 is TGTGCCATTAGGGAGATGGGGACTAGCGGGAGGTCTAGTACGCAGTATTTT. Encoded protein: CAIREMGTSGRSSTQYF.

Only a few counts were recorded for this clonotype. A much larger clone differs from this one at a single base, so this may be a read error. The DNA of the CDR3 is TGCGTCAGCAAACCCACTTTGGGTGGGGACCAAGAGACCCAGTACTTC. Protein: CVSKPTLGGDQETQYF. V gene TRBV5-1 combines with J gene TRBJ2-5, with D unresolved. The CDR3 covers 16 residues. Germline lookup yields CDR1 SGHRS and CDR2 YFSETQ.

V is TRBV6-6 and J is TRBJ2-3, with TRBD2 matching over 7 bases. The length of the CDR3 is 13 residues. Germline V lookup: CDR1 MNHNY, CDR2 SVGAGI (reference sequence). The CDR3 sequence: CTTTPGGEDTQYF. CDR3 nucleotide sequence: TGTACCACCACACCGGGAGGTGAGGATACGCAGTATTTT.